This TCR beta chain originates from a study of PD-1 blockade in mismatch repair-deficient tumors. Study summary: Patients had about 13 mismatch repair-deficient cancer types and were previously treated and progressing.

As for time point: roughly 9-day in vitro stimulation with candidate neoantigen peptide 5. All patients were mismatch repair deficient, assessed by either PCR or immunohistochemistry. Three pembrolizumab responders had their TCRs sequenced. A no-peptide control culture served as baseline for clone fold changes. Concerning this clone itself: What it recognizes is unknown.

The table came from immunoSEQ multiplex PCR; TCRdb's copy has only in-frame clones and leaves some out. The sample shows around 15,000 clones, more than 80% of them seen only once. V shed 4 bases, J shed 3 bases, and the junction held 7 bases outside the gene matches. CDR1 and CDR2 from the germline V gene are KGHSH and LQKENI. CDR3 length equals 15 residues. Sequencing was performed on cells cultured in vitro, taken from a patient treated with pembrolizumab. The TCR sequence derives from an adult with mismatch repair-deficient cancer. The chain uses TRBV18 and TRBJ2-5; 8 bases match TRBD1. In DNA, the CDR3 is TGTGCCAGCTCACACGACAGGGGCTTTGAAGAGACCCAGTACTTC. Its protein is CASSHDRGFEETQYF.